This T cell receptor beta chain is from a study of blood T cell repertoires in COVID-19. The participants were between about 18 and 90 years old and came from 20 to 30 US areas. Two negative PCRs, clearance, or symptom resolution were required of recovered Cohort 3 donors. V shed 2 bases, J shed 10 bases, and the junction held 12 bases outside the gene matches. This CDR3 region has 16 residues. The germline gives CDR1 SGHRS, CDR2 YFSETQ. Per the original methods: By means of reference gene primer amplification, nucleated cell counts were estimated. Profiled with immunoSEQ multiplex PCR; TCRdb holds only in-frame clones, not every one. V and J calls and clone size are those listed in that table; D and trimming were worked out from the DNA. Counted here are 200,000 to 250,000 clones, roughly 84% occurring once; the ten biggest clones make up 6.8%.

The sequence derives from a woman aged 40 to 50 who had recovered from COVID-19. Sequencing was done on a sample of PBMCs or T cells enriched from blood (not recorded which). This sequence joins TRBV5-1 and TRBJ2-1; 10 nucleotides align to TRBD2. The CDR3 bases are TGCGCCAGCAGCTTACTGCTCCTAGCGGGAGAGGACGAGCAGTTCTTC. This encodes CASSLLLLAGEDEQFF.